The 22 T cell receptor beta chains below were found in one sample sequenced in a study of shared clonotypes between healthy human individuals. Profiled with immunoSEQ multiplex PCR; TCRdb holds only in-frame clones, not every one. The sample holds 1,400,000 or so clones, approximately 98.5% seen once. Sequencing used naive CD4+ T cells sorted from blood. Regarding subset: CD45RA+ positively selected. The receptors derive from a man younger than 40 in good health.

The chain couples TRBV14 to TRBJ2-7; the D is unclear. The V gene's germline CDR1 is SGHDN and CDR2 FVKESK. The CDR3 is made up of 12 amino acids. V was trimmed by 3 bases and J by 5 bases, leaving 8 bases between them. The CDR3 nucleotides are TGTGCCAGCAGCCACGTGGCTAACGAGCAGTACTTC. Its translation: CASSHVANEQYF.

The J gene is TRBJ1-1, the V gene TRBV19; D is ambiguous. V gave up 3 bases and J gave up 0 bases, with 14 bases separating them. Germline CDR1 LNHDA, CDR2 SQIVND (reference sequence). This CDR3 is 16 amino acids long. CDR3 region: CASSIPQWPMNTEAFF. The CDR3 bases are TGTGCCAGTAGTATTCCCCAGTGGCCGATGAACACTGAAGCTTTCTTT.

This clone showed up just once. The CDR3 here is CASSLGGNTDTQYF. The CDR3 bases are TGCGCCAGCAGCTTGGGAGGAAACACAGATACGCAGTATTTT. This rearrangement joins TRBV5-1 to TRBJ2-3; D gene unclear. V gave up 0 bases and J gave up 2 bases, with 7 bases separating them. CDR1 and CDR2 from the germline V gene are SGHRS and YFSETQ. The CDR3 extends over 14 amino acids.

The chain joins TRBV10-1 to TRBJ2-7; 8 positions agree with TRBD2. V gave up 5 bases and J gave up 5 bases; unmatched junction bases: 8. The CDR3 loop spans 14 amino acids. The germline gives CDR1 WNHNN, CDR2 SYGVQD (reference sequence). The chain's CDR3 is CASSSTSGGHEQYF. CDR3 coding DNA: TGCGCCAGCAGTTCTACTAGCGGTGGGCACGAGCAGTACTTC.

As to this clone: The same CDR3 can be traced to other DNA sequences in this sample. V and J are TRBV5-1 and TRBJ2-3; 13 positions match TRBD2. V was clipped by 0 bases and J by 1 base; unmatched bases: 2. The length of the CDR3 is 17 residues. Germline CDR1 SGHRS, CDR2 YFSETQ. This CDR3 reads CASSLAGLAGGTDTQYF. The CDR3 bases are TGCGCCAGCAGCTTGGCCGGACTAGCGGGGGGCACAGATACGCAGTATTTT.

The rearrangement links TRBV18 to TRBJ1-2; no clear D. CDR3 length: 13 residues. V lost 6 bases and J 4 bases, leaving 12 bases between the germline ends. CDR1 is KGHSH, CDR2 LQKENI, per germline. This CDR3 reads CASSPVPLYGYTF. The CDR3 DNA reads as TGTGCCAGCTCGCCCGTTCCCCTCTATGGCTACACCTTC.

The chain links TRBV7-8 to TRBJ1-1; no clear D gene. This CDR3 comprises 13 residues. V lost 3 bases to trimming and J lost 1 base, with 6 bases between them. Germline values: CDR1 SGHVS, CDR2 FQNEAQ. CDR3 sequence: CASSFETNTEAFF. CDR3 nucleotide sequence: TGTGCCAGCAGCTTCGAAACGAACACTGAAGCTTTCTTT.

The rearrangement links TRBV7-2 to TRBJ2-1, with TRBD1 identical over 8 bases. Germline CDR1 SGHTA, CDR2 FQGNSA. The CDR3 has 15 amino acids. After removal of 1 base from V and 7 bases from J, the junction contained 6 bases not matched to a gene. The CDR3 DNA is TGTGCCAGCAGCTTAGGTCAGGGACAGGTGAATGAGCAGTTCTTC. Translated: CASSLGQGQVNEQFF.

The chain joins TRBV27 to TRBJ2-1; D gene uncertain. Trimming left V 1 base short and J 4 bases short, with 17 bases between. The CDR3 runs to 17 residues. From germline, CDR1 is MNHEY and CDR2 SMNVEV (reference sequence). The CDR3, as DNA: TGTGCCAGCAGTTTATATAAGGGATGGGGATTATACAATGAGCAGTTCTTC. Encoded protein: CASSLYKGWGLYNEQFF.

This rearrangement joins TRBV28 to TRBJ1-1; possible D gene TRBD1, 5 bases. CDR3 size: 15 residues. V was trimmed by 5 bases and J by 6 bases, leaving 19 bases between them. CDR1 and CDR2 (germline): MDHEN, SYDVKM. The CDR3 sequence is CASSLTGPGTAEAFF. In nucleotides, the CDR3 is TGTGCCAGCAGTCTAACCGGGCCCGGGACGGCTGAAGCTTTCTTT.

The J gene is TRBJ1-5, the V gene TRBV5-6, with 7 bases that match TRBD1. This CDR3 comprises 13 residues. The germline gives CDR1 SGHDT, CDR2 YYEEEE. V trimming: 5 bases; J trimming: 7 bases; junction bases outside the gene matches: 6. The CDR3 coding sequence is TGTGCCAGCAGGAAACAGGGGACGCAGCCCCAGCATTTT. Translated: CASRKQGTQPQHF.

V usage is TRBV27 and J usage is TRBJ2-7, with 10 bases matching TRBD2. This CDR3 has 17 amino acids. V was pared by 3 bases and J by 2 bases, with 10 bases of the junction left unmatched. Germline V gene data show CDR1 as MNHEY and CDR2 as SMNVEV (reference sequence). The CDR3 is CASSFSYPGTSAYEQYF. The CDR3 DNA is TGTGCCAGCAGTTTTTCCTATCCCGGGACTAGCGCCTACGAGCAGTACTTC.

Written as DNA, the CDR3 is TGTGCCAGCACGGACAGGGGAAGATCGCAGTATTTT. This encodes CASTDRGRSQYF. The J gene is TRBJ2-3, the V gene TRBV2, with 9 nucleotides matching TRBD1. Per germline, CDR1 SNHLY and CDR2 FYNNEI. The CDR3 loop spans 12 amino acids. Unmatched junction bases numbered 6, after V lost 7 bases and J lost 10 bases.

About this clone itself: In the same sample, other DNA sequences code for this CDR3. V usage is TRBV7-2 and J usage is TRBJ2-7, with TRBD2 matching over 9 bases. This CDR3 contains 14 residues. V gave up 8 bases and J gave up 4 bases; unmatched junction bases: 9. CDR1 is SGHTA and CDR2 is FQGNSA in the germline V gene. Here the CDR3 reads CASSLAGVLYEQYF. CDR3 nucleotides: TGTGCCAGCTCACTAGCGGGTGTACTTTACGAGCAGTACTTC. Full variable domain (missing parts from reference TRBV7-2 and TRBJ2-7): GAGVSQSPSNKVTEKGKDVELRCDPISGHTALYWYRQSLGQGLEFLIYFQGNSAPDKSGLPSDRFSAERTGGSVSTLTIQRTQQEDSAVYLCASSLAGVLYEQYFGPGTRLTVT.

In its sample, this clone was seen once. The chain combines TRBV28 with TRBJ1-3; D might be TRBD1 (5 bases). The germline V gene encodes CDR1 MDHEN and CDR2 SYDVKM. Trimming removed 3 bases at V and 0 bases at J, with 27 bases between. CDR3 length: 21 amino acids. CDR3 in DNA: TGTGCCAGCAGTTTCTTTGGAGGGGCGGGGAAGGGTGGAAACTCTGGAAACACCATATATTTT. Translation gives CASSFFGGAGKGGNSGNTIYF.

The genes are TRBV6-4 and TRBJ2-3; 11 bases are a match to TRBD2. This CDR3 has 17 amino acids. CDR1 MRHNA and CDR2 SNTAGT come from the germline V gene. The junction had 14 bases not matched to a gene; V was cut back by 6 bases and J by 6 bases. This CDR3 is CASSARSLAGGPDTQYF. CDR3 bases: TGTGCCAGCAGCGCCCGGTCCTTAGCGGGAGGGCCGGATACGCAGTATTTT.

The V call is TRBV9, the J call TRBJ1-1; D is possibly TRBD1 (5 bases). The CDR3 spans 14 residues. V gave up 2 bases and J gave up 0 bases, with 8 bases separating them. CDR1 SGDLS and CDR2 YYNGEE come from the germline V gene. The CDR3 coding sequence is TGTGCCAGCAGCGTCCAGGGTATGAACACTGAAGCTTTCTTT. It yields the protein CASSVQGMNTEAFF.

The chain employs TRBV2 and TRBJ1-2, with D hard to call. V lost 3 bases to trimming and J lost 6 bases, with 17 bases between them. Germline V gene sequence: CDR1 SNHLY, CDR2 FYNNEI. The CDR3 has 15 residues. CDR3 region: CASSEGFRGNDGYTF. CDR3 DNA sequence: TGTGCCAGCAGTGAGGGGTTTCGGGGAAACGATGGCTACACCTTC. Filled out from reference TRBV2 and TRBJ1-2, the complete variable domain reads EPEVTQTPSHQVTQMGQEVILRCVPISNHLYFYWYRQILGQKVEFLVSFYNNEISEKSEIFDDQFSVERPDGSNFTLKIRSTKLEDSAMYFCASSEGFRGNDGYTFGSGTRLTVV.

The rearrangement links TRBV28 to TRBJ1-5; D unresolved. The CDR3 has 12 residues. Looked up from germline, CDR1 is MDHEN and CDR2 is SYDVKM. V lost 3 bases and J 3 bases, leaving 3 bases between the germline ends. This chain's CDR3 is CASSFANQPQHF. As DNA, the CDR3 is TGTGCCAGCAGTTTCGCCAATCAGCCCCAGCATTTT.

The chain couples TRBV28 to TRBJ2-1, with D uncertain. CDR3 length equals 13 residues. Germline CDR1 reads MDHEN; CDR2 reads SYDVKM. V was trimmed by 3 bases and J by 10 bases, leaving 13 bases between them. CDR3 nucleotide sequence: TGTGCCAGCAGTTTGGCCCGGTCTGGGGAGCAGTTCTTC. Translated, it gives CASSLARSGEQFF.

V and J are TRBV9 and TRBJ2-2, with TRBD2 matching 11 bases. Trimming at V came to 0 bases and at J to 5 bases, leaving 9 bases not matched to a gene. CDR1 and CDR2 from the germline V gene are SGDLS and YYNGEE. The CDR3 spans 18 residues. CDR3 sequence: CASSVGLGPSGRTGELFF. CDR3 DNA sequence: TGTGCCAGCAGCGTAGGTCTGGGGCCTAGCGGGAGGACCGGGGAGCTGTTTTTT.

The V gene is TRBV18, the J gene TRBJ2-7, with a weak D call TRBD2 (6 bases). Germline CDR1 KGHSH, CDR2 LQKENI. This CDR3 region has 15 residues. V lost 3 bases to trimming and J lost 2 bases, with 14 bases between them. CDR3 in amino acids: CASSPGLAIAYEQYF. CDR3 bases: TGTGCCAGCTCACCGGGACTCGCGATAGCCTACGAGCAGTACTTC.